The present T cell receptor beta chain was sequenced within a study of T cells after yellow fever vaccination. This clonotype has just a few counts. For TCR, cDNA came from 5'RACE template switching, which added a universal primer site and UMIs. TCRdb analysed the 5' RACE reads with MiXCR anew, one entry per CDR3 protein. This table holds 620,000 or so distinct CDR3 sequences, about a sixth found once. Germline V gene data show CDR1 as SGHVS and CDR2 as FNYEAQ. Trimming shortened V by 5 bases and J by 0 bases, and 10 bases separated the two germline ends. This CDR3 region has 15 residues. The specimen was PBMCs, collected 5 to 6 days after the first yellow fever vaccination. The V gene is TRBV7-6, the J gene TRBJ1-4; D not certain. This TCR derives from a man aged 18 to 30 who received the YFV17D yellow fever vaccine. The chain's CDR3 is CASSPNTATNEKLFF. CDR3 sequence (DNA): TGTGCCAGCAGCCCTAACACAGCAACTAATGAAAAACTGTTTTTT.